The next 10 T cell receptor beta chains were all read from a single sample in a study of blood T cell repertoires in COVID-19. Measured with immunoSEQ multiplex PCR; TCRdb has only the in-frame clones, and not every one. Found here are 250,000 to 300,000 clones, 86% of them singletons; the top ten hold approximately 14%. Sequenced material: peripheral blood. These receptors originate from a woman aged 65 to 85 with COVID-19, enrolled during active disease.

This chain links TRBV19 with TRBJ2-5, with D possibly being TRBD2 (5 bases). Germline assignment: CDR1 LNHDA and CDR2 SQIVND (reference sequence). This CDR3 has 13 amino acids. V was cut by 5 bases and J by 7 bases, with 14 bases left in between. The CDR3 sequence: CASSRASGRTQYF. CDR3 sequence (DNA): TGTGCCAGTAGTCGCGCCTCGGGGAGGACCCAGTACTTC.

The chain carries TRBV9 and TRBJ2-1, with 9 nucleotides matching TRBD2. V lost 0 bases, J lost 1 base, and 5 bases stayed unmatched. CDR3 size: 17 residues. Germline V CDR1 and CDR2: SGDLS, YYNGEE. The CDR3 is CASSVGGSGGSYNEQFF. CDR3 coding DNA: TGTGCCAGCAGCGTAGGTGGTAGCGGGGGTTCCTACAATGAGCAGTTCTTC.

The rearrangement links TRBV2 to TRBJ2-7, with TRBD1 as a possible D gene (7 bases). With 7 bases removed from V and 5 bases from J, the gap between germline ends came to 21 bases. This CDR3 comprises 15 residues. CDR1 is SNHLY and CDR2 is FYNNEI in the germline V gene. The CDR3 nucleotides read TGTGCCAGCATCCCAGGGGGGACACCGCCGGACGAGCAGTACTTC. It codes for CASIPGGTPPDEQYF.

The chain has TRBV6-2 or TRBV6-3 and TRBJ1-3; D is uncertain. CDR1 and CDR2 (germline): MNHEY, SVGEGT. Trimming stripped 4 bases from V and 0 bases from J, with 7 bases between. This CDR3 is 14 amino acids long. CDR3 in amino acids: CASSSGFSGNTIYF. CDR3 nucleotide sequence: TGTGCCAGCAGTTCGGGGTTCTCTGGAAACACCATATATTTT.

The V gene is TRBV11-2, the J gene TRBJ2-1, with 7 positions matching TRBD1. Per the germline V gene, CDR1 is SGHAT and CDR2 is FQNNGV. The length of the CDR3 is 15 residues. The V gene end was trimmed by 6 bases and the J gene end by 3 bases; junction bases not matched to a gene: 8. The CDR3 sequence is CASRKQGVGYNEQFF. Written as DNA, the CDR3 is TGTGCCAGCAGGAAGCAGGGGGTGGGCTACAATGAGCAGTTCTTC. Full variable domain (missing parts from reference TRBV11-2 and TRBJ2-1): EAGVAQSPRYKIIEKRQSVAFWCNPISGHATLYWYQQILGQGPKLLIQFQNNGVVDDSQLPKDRFSAERLKGVDSTLKIQPAKLEDSAVYLCASRKQGVGYNEQFFGPGTRLTVL.

The CDR3 protein is CAWMRPNPMTGAAFF. Here the CDR3 DNA reads TGTGCCTGGATGAGGCCAAATCCAATGACAGGGGCTGCTTTCTTT. The rearrangement links TRBV30 to TRBJ1-1, with 8 bases aligning to TRBD1. Germline assignment: CDR1 GTSNPN and CDR2 SVGIG (reference sequence). Trimming at V came to 4 bases and at J to 11 bases, leaving 18 bases not matched to a gene. The CDR3 length is 15 residues. The full variable domain, with the rest looked up from reference TRBV30 and TRBJ1-1, is SQTIHQWPATLVQPVGSPLSLECTVEGTSNPNLYWYRQAAGRGLQLLFYSVGIGQISSEVPQNLSASRPQDRQFILSSKKLLLSDSGFYLCAWMRPNPMTGAAFFGQGTRLTVV.

The CDR3 loop reads CASSFGTGFAEAFF. Here the CDR3 DNA reads TGCGCCAGCAGCTTCGGGACAGGGTTCGCTGAAGCTTTCTTT. This rearrangement joins TRBV5-1 to TRBJ1-1; the match to TRBD1 covers 9 bases. The CDR3 has 14 amino acids. The germline V gene has CDR1 SGHRS and CDR2 YFSETQ. After removal of 2 bases from V and 6 bases from J, the junction contained 5 bases not matched to a gene.

This chain connects TRBV28 to TRBJ2-2; D might be TRBD2 (7 bases). V lost 11 bases, J lost 8 bases, and 27 bases lay in between. The CDR3 covers 16 residues. The germline V gene encodes CDR1 MDHEN and CDR2 SYDVKM. The CDR3 DNA sequence: TGTGCCTCCAGCGGGTATTTTCGCGGGGGCCCGGGGGAGCTGTTTTTT. This codes for CASSGYFRGGPGELFF.

The genes are TRBV18 and TRBJ1-1; a possible D gene is TRBD1 (6 bases). V shed 4 bases and J shed 1 base, with 10 bases lying between them. The CDR3 covers 14 residues. CDR1 is KGHSH and CDR2 is LQKENI in the germline V gene. The DNA for the CDR3 is TGTGCCAGCTCACAAAAGGGACAGAACACTGAAGCTTTCTTT. This translates into CASSQKGQNTEAFF.

This clone has just a few counts. V and J are TRBV12-3 or TRBV12-4 and TRBJ1-3, with D unclear. The CDR3 spans 13 residues. V was shortened by 5 bases and J by 0 bases, with 5 bases between the two germline ends. CDR3 residues: CASSSYSGNTIYF. In DNA, the CDR3 is TGTGCCAGCAGTAGCTACTCTGGAAACACCATATATTTT.